This is a list of T cell receptor beta chains from one sample in a study of OX40 agonist ivuxolimab in advanced cancers. Assay: immunoSEQ multiplex PCR; the TCRdb copy retains only in-frame clones and omits some. The sample includes 65,000 to 75,000 clones, about 88% of them seen just once. This sample comprised CD4+ or CD8+ T cells sorted from blood, obtained in a trial of the OX40 agonist ivuxolimab. These receptors were taken from an adult with an advanced solid tumor such as melanoma, head and neck, liver or kidney cancer. The CDR3 runs from the conserved cysteine through the conserved F or W. Fields, in order: clone size, J gene, V gene, D gene, CDR3 length, CDR3 protein, CDR3 DNA. D genes are given only for firm matches. Not all rows give a size; the values are once, few, many and, for expanded clones, a class.

clone_size: NA; j_call: TRBJ2-1; v_call: TRBV6-5; d_call: TRBD2; cdr3_length: 15; cdr3_aa: CASSLGLAGDPEQFF; cdr3_nt: TGTGCCAGCAGTCTCGGACTAGCGGGAGACCCCGAGCAGTTCTTC
clone_size: NA; j_call: TRBJ1-1; v_call: TRBV5-1; d_call: NA; cdr3_length: 13; cdr3_aa: CASSLAEGEGAFF; cdr3_nt: TGCGCCAGCAGCTTGGCCGAGGGGGAAGGAGCTTTCTTT
clone_size: NA; j_call: TRBJ2-7; v_call: TRBV30; d_call: NA; cdr3_length: 12; cdr3_aa: CAWRVTTYEQYF; cdr3_nt: TGTGCCTGGAGAGTGACCACCTACGAGCAGTACTTC
clone_size: once; j_call: TRBJ1-2; v_call: TRBV13; d_call: NA; cdr3_length: 14; cdr3_aa: CASSSGRELSGYTF; cdr3_nt: TGTGCCAGCAGCTCCGGACGGGAGTTGAGCGGCTACACCTTC
clone_size: once; j_call: TRBJ2-3; v_call: TRBV6-1; d_call: NA; cdr3_length: 14; cdr3_aa: CASGGWASTDTQYF; cdr3_nt: TGTGCCAGCGGAGGATGGGCAAGTACAGATACGCAGTATTTT
clone_size: once; j_call: TRBJ2-1; v_call: TRBV19; d_call: NA; cdr3_length: 17; cdr3_aa: CATRNGAAQGKYNEQFF; cdr3_nt: TGTGCCACTAGGAATGGGGCAGCCCAAGGAAAGTACAATGAGCAGTTCTTC
clone_size: NA; j_call: TRBJ2-5; v_call: TRBV5-4; d_call: NA; cdr3_length: 13; cdr3_aa: CASSLEGQETQYF; cdr3_nt: TGTGCCAGCAGCTTGGAAGGACAAGAGACCCAGTACTTC
clone_size: NA; j_call: TRBJ1-2; v_call: TRBV28; d_call: NA; cdr3_length: 14; cdr3_aa: CASSPTYGNYGYTF; cdr3_nt: TGTGCCAGCAGTCCCACATACGGGAACTATGGCTACACCTTC
clone_size: NA; j_call: TRBJ2-3; v_call: TRBV10-1; d_call: NA; cdr3_length: 13; cdr3_aa: CASTAGEADTQYF; cdr3_nt: TGCGCCAGCACTGCAGGGGAGGCAGATACGCAGTATTTT
clone_size: NA; j_call: TRBJ2-1; v_call: TRBV30; d_call: NA; cdr3_length: 14; cdr3_aa: CASTASLSYNEQFF; cdr3_nt: TGTGCATCCACTGCTAGCCTCTCCTACAATGAGCAGTTCTTC
clone_size: NA; j_call: TRBJ2-5; v_call: TRBV28; d_call: TRBD1; cdr3_length: 14; cdr3_aa: CATGQVQGGETQYF; cdr3_nt: TGTGCCACCGGACAGGTCCAAGGAGGAGAGACCCAGTACTTC
clone_size: NA; j_call: TRBJ2-2; v_call: TRBV11-3; d_call: NA; cdr3_length: 16; cdr3_aa: CASSSGAGAYTGELFF; cdr3_nt: TGTGCCAGCAGCTCCGGGGCAGGGGCGTACACCGGGGAGCTGTTTTTT
clone_size: NA; j_call: TRBJ2-3; v_call: TRBV2; d_call: TRBD2; cdr3_length: 17; cdr3_aa: CASSRVAGGPSTDTQYF; cdr3_nt: TGTGCCAGCAGTAGGGTAGCGGGGGGCCCGAGCACAGATACGCAGTATTTT
clone_size: few; j_call: TRBJ1-3; v_call: TRBV4-1; d_call: TRBD1; cdr3_length: 15; cdr3_aa: CASSPQGGAGNTIYF; cdr3_nt: TGCGCCAGCAGCCCCCAGGGGGGAGCTGGAAACACCATATATTTT
clone_size: NA; j_call: TRBJ2-1; v_call: TRBV12-5; d_call: TRBD2; cdr3_length: 11; cdr3_aa: CASGREGEQFF; cdr3_nt: TGTGCTAGTGGCCGGGAGGGCGAGCAGTTCTTC
clone_size: NA; j_call: TRBJ2-4; v_call: TRBV5-6; d_call: NA; cdr3_length: 14; cdr3_aa: CASSSEGDKNIQYF; cdr3_nt: TGTGCCAGCAGCTCCGAAGGTGACAAAAACATTCAGTACTTC
clone_size: NA; j_call: TRBJ2-4; v_call: TRBV5-4; d_call: NA; cdr3_length: 16; cdr3_aa: CASSLPGDLAKNIQYF; cdr3_nt: TGTGCCAGCAGCCTACCGGGGGACTTAGCCAAAAACATTCAGTACTTC
clone_size: NA; j_call: TRBJ2-3; v_call: TRBV4-2; d_call: TRBD2; cdr3_length: 19; cdr3_aa: CASSQDKRSSGRATDTQYF; cdr3_nt: TGTGCCAGCAGCCAAGATAAGCGATCTAGCGGGAGGGCCACAGATACGCAGTATTTT
clone_size: NA; j_call: TRBJ2-3; v_call: TRBV19; d_call: NA; cdr3_length: 12; cdr3_aa: CASSRGGYTQYF; cdr3_nt: TGTGCCAGTTCGAGGGGTGGGTATACGCAGTATTTT
clone_size: NA; j_call: TRBJ2-1; v_call: TRBV7-8; d_call: TRBD2; cdr3_length: 16; cdr3_aa: CASSLAASGKNNEQFF; cdr3_nt: TGTGCCAGCAGCTTAGCGGCTAGCGGGAAAAACAATGAGCAGTTCTTC
clone_size: NA; j_call: TRBJ2-5; v_call: TRBV12-5; d_call: NA; cdr3_length: 13; cdr3_aa: CASGLDQYETQYF; cdr3_nt: TGTGCTAGTGGTTTGGACCAGTACGAGACCCAGTACTTC
clone_size: NA; j_call: TRBJ2-5; v_call: TRBV7-9; d_call: NA; cdr3_length: 14; cdr3_aa: CASSLEGGRETQYF; cdr3_nt: TGTGCCAGCAGCTTAGAGGGGGGCCGGGAGACCCAGTACTTC
clone_size: NA; j_call: TRBJ1-3; v_call: TRBV5-6; d_call: NA; cdr3_length: 14; cdr3_aa: CASSPGRTRNTIYF; cdr3_nt: TGTGCCAGCAGCCCGGGCAGGACTAGAAACACCATATATTTT
clone_size: many; j_call: TRBJ2-2; v_call: TRBV30; d_call: TRBD1; cdr3_length: 15; cdr3_aa: CAWSVSGQSTGELFF; cdr3_nt: TGTGCCTGGAGTGTGTCGGGACAGAGCACCGGGGAGCTGTTTTTT
clone_size: NA; j_call: TRBJ2-3; v_call: TRBV5-6; d_call: NA; cdr3_length: 15; cdr3_aa: CASSRPAGSTDTQYF; cdr3_nt: TGTGCCAGCAGCCGGCCAGCAGGTAGCACAGATACGCAGTATTTT
clone_size: once; j_call: TRBJ2-2; v_call: TRBV5-1; d_call: TRBD1; cdr3_length: 15; cdr3_aa: CASSLTQGVNGELFF; cdr3_nt: TGCGCCAGCAGCTTGACCCAGGGGGTTAACGGGGAGCTGTTTTTT
clone_size: NA; j_call: TRBJ2-7; v_call: TRBV6-5; d_call: NA; cdr3_length: 13; cdr3_aa: CASSYDGPYEQYF; cdr3_nt: TGTGCCAGCAGTTACGACGGCCCCTACGAGCAGTACTTC
clone_size: NA; j_call: TRBJ2-5; v_call: TRBV18; d_call: NA; cdr3_length: 15; cdr3_aa: CASSPRQGDQETQYF; cdr3_nt: TGTGCCAGCTCTCCAAGGCAGGGCGACCAAGAGACCCAGTACTTC
clone_size: NA; j_call: TRBJ1-4; v_call: TRBV7-2; d_call: NA; cdr3_length: 16; cdr3_aa: CASSLGGVRWSEKLFF; cdr3_nt: TGTGCCAGCAGCTTAGGAGGGGTTCGTTGGAGTGAAAAACTGTTTTTT
clone_size: once; j_call: TRBJ1-1; v_call: TRBV10-3; d_call: NA; cdr3_length: 13; cdr3_aa: CAIRSRMNTEAFF; cdr3_nt: TGTGCCATCAGAAGCAGGATGAACACTGAAGCTTTCTTT
clone_size: NA; j_call: TRBJ2-1; v_call: TRBV5-1; d_call: NA; cdr3_length: 13; cdr3_aa: CASSLRGLDEQFF; cdr3_nt: TGCGCCAGCAGCTTGAGAGGGCTTGATGAGCAGTTCTTC
clone_size: NA; j_call: TRBJ1-5; v_call: TRBV5-1; d_call: TRBD1; cdr3_length: 14; cdr3_aa: CASSEQGLNQPQHF; cdr3_nt: TGCGCCAGCAGCGAACAGGGGCTTAATCAGCCCCAGCATTTT
clone_size: NA; j_call: TRBJ2-7; v_call: TRBV4-3; d_call: TRBD1; cdr3_length: 15; cdr3_aa: CASSRTGGNNYEQYF; cdr3_nt: TGCGCCAGCAGCCGTACAGGGGGTAATAACTACGAGCAGTACTTC
clone_size: NA; j_call: TRBJ2-7; v_call: TRBV28; d_call: TRBD2; cdr3_length: 19; cdr3_aa: CASSLSSPGLAGVLAEQYF; cdr3_nt: TGTGCCAGCAGTTTATCCTCACCGGGACTAGCGGGAGTCCTCGCCGAGCAGTACTTC
clone_size: NA; j_call: TRBJ2-7; v_call: TRBV6-5; d_call: NA; cdr3_length: 15; cdr3_aa: CASSYPRGGSYEQYF; cdr3_nt: TGTGCCAGCAGTTACCCCAGGGGGGGGAGCTACGAGCAGTACTTC
clone_size: NA; j_call: TRBJ2-5; v_call: TRBV7-9; d_call: NA; cdr3_length: 14; cdr3_aa: CASSLARTEETQYF; cdr3_nt: TGTGCCAGCAGCTTAGCGAGGACAGAAGAGACCCAGTACTTC
clone_size: NA; j_call: TRBJ1-2; v_call: TRBV6-5; d_call: TRBD1; cdr3_length: 14; cdr3_aa: CASSTGTGGYGYTF; cdr3_nt: TGTGCCAGCAGCACCGGGACAGGTGGCTATGGCTACACCTTC
clone_size: NA; j_call: TRBJ1-1; v_call: TRBV11-2; d_call: NA; cdr3_length: 11; cdr3_aa: CASSSNTEAFF; cdr3_nt: TGTGCCAGCAGTTCTAACACTGAAGCTTTCTTT
clone_size: NA; j_call: TRBJ2-7; v_call: TRBV5-1; d_call: NA; cdr3_length: 14; cdr3_aa: CASSRNPNSYEQYF; cdr3_nt: TGCGCCAGCAGCAGGAACCCGAACTCCTACGAGCAGTACTTC
clone_size: NA; j_call: TRBJ2-1; v_call: TRBV7-8; d_call: NA; cdr3_length: 15; cdr3_aa: CASSSSSATYNEQFF; cdr3_nt: TGTGCCAGCAGCTCTTCTAGCGCTACCTACAATGAGCAGTTCTTC
clone_size: NA; j_call: TRBJ2-5; v_call: TRBV5-1; d_call: NA; cdr3_length: 13; cdr3_aa: CASSNNQQETQYF; cdr3_nt: TGCGCCAGCAGTAATAATCAACAAGAGACCCAGTACTTC
clone_size: NA; j_call: TRBJ2-3; v_call: TRBV19; d_call: TRBD1; cdr3_length: 16; cdr3_aa: CASSPAPTGFTDTQYF; cdr3_nt: TGTGCCAGTAGTCCCGCCCCGACAGGGTTTACAGATACGCAGTATTTT
clone_size: few; j_call: TRBJ1-2; v_call: TRBV19; d_call: NA; cdr3_length: 14; cdr3_aa: CASSSDPGVYGYTF; cdr3_nt: TGTGCCAGTAGTTCTGACCCTGGGGTTTATGGCTACACCTTC
clone_size: NA; j_call: TRBJ2-7; v_call: TRBV10-3; d_call: NA; cdr3_length: 15; cdr3_aa: CAISGRVVGSYEQYF; cdr3_nt: TGTGCCATCAGTGGGAGGGTGGTAGGCTCCTACGAGCAGTACTTC
clone_size: once; j_call: TRBJ2-5; v_call: TRBV20-1; d_call: NA; cdr3_length: 11; cdr3_aa: CSARDQETQYF; cdr3_nt: TGCAGTGCTAGAGACCAAGAGACCCAGTACTTC
clone_size: NA; j_call: TRBJ2-2; v_call: TRBV5-6; d_call: NA; cdr3_length: 13; cdr3_aa: CASSRVWTGELFF; cdr3_nt: TGTGCCAGCAGCCGGGTATGGACCGGGGAGCTGTTTTTT
clone_size: NA; j_call: TRBJ2-3; v_call: TRBV4-2; d_call: TRBD2; cdr3_length: 16; cdr3_aa: CASSQEERGAGDTQYF; cdr3_nt: TGTGCCAGCAGCCAAGAGGAGCGGGGGGCGGGTGATACGCAGTATTTT
clone_size: once; j_call: TRBJ2-5; v_call: TRBV7-2; d_call: TRBD2; cdr3_length: 16; cdr3_aa: CASSFRSGSSEETQYF; cdr3_nt: TGTGCCAGCAGCTTTAGGAGCGGGAGTTCCGAAGAGACCCAGTACTTC
clone_size: NA; j_call: TRBJ1-3; v_call: TRBV5-5; d_call: NA; cdr3_length: 15; cdr3_aa: CASSLDRQEGNTIYF; cdr3_nt: TGTGCCAGCAGCTTGGACCGACAGGAGGGAAACACCATATATTTT
clone_size: NA; j_call: TRBJ2-1; v_call: TRBV19; d_call: TRBD1; cdr3_length: 14; cdr3_aa: CASKYGQGNDEQFF; cdr3_nt: TGTGCCAGTAAATACGGACAGGGGAACGATGAGCAGTTCTTC